This TCR beta chain emerged from a study of control samples from healthy donors and cancer patients. Profiling relied on immunoSEQ multiplex PCR, and the TCRdb table lists in-frame clones only, not all of them. The profile covers tens of thousands of clones, with more than 80% appearing a single time and roughly 3.1% taken by the ten largest. In germline, CDR1 is SGHRS, CDR2 YFSETQ. V was shortened by 6 bases and J by 5 bases, with 14 bases between the two germline ends. The length of the CDR3 is 13 residues. Sequencing used PBMCs. The clonotype was recovered from a woman between 50 and 59 years old with lung cancer. The chain is built from TRBV5-1 and TRBJ1-1; possible D gene TRBD1, 6 bases. In nucleotides, the CDR3 is TGCGCCAGCAAGGGGGACGGTGGGACTGAAGCTTTCTTT. It codes for CASKGDGGTEAFF.